Detailed here is one T cell receptor beta chain. What antigen it recognizes has not been identified. No base quality information exists; no much larger clone differs at one position. TCRbeta CDR3 regions were amplified from genomic DNA by means of the immunoSEQ Assay, a bias-controlled multiplex PCR. The paper's data handling went like this. Nucleated cell counts per sample were estimated from amplification of reference gene primers within the assay. To quantify the absolute abundance of each unique TCRbeta CDR3 rearrangement, sequence reads were collapsed and filtered. For each sample, productive Simpson clonality was calculated as the square root of Simpson's diversity index over productive rearrangements. This is the immuneACCESS table as TCRdb keeps it, with only in-frame sequences that have V and J called. A part of the clones is gone; compared with another copy, unresolved V genes explain less than half, and the rest is unexplained. D and trimming come from the DNA, and the V and J calls and clone size come from that table. Within this sample are a few hundred thousand clones, with 85% to 90% of them counted one time only. Roughly 1% of the sample is taken by the ten largest.

This entry comes from a study of blood T cell repertoires in COVID-19 (dated by TCRdb to about 2020). Looking at the study overall: The collaborator samples originated in the United States, Italy and Spain and spanned the acute and convalescent phases of COVID-19. The dataset comprised deeply sampled blood TCRbeta repertoires from subjects exposed to, actively infected with, or recovered from COVID-19. Where available, HLA class I and class II types were obtained from metadata supplied by the sample provider rather than from assay-based typing. The prospective study material was composed of cDNA or gDNA derived from T cells, B-cell-depleted T cells, or PBMCs. The samples were drawn from two sources: the first 160 participants of the ongoing ImmuneRACE study, and 1,254 subjects contributed by 6 global collaborators. The repertoires were made available in a free public database intended to serve as a resource for research on the immune response to SARS-CoV-2. Nearly every sample came with metadata listing a de-identified subject ID, COVID-19 status, age in years and sex. Overall study outcomes, separate from this receptor: Clinical and demographic metadata were provided uncurated, with the amount varying by source and participant.

For CDR1 and CDR2, the germline V gene (reference sequence) lists SGHNT and YYREEE. The trim is 4 bases for V and 0 bases for J, with a gap of 12 bases between the germline ends. Reading from cysteine to phenylalanine, the CDR3 counts 15 amino acids. Only CDR3 DNA remains: 45 bases, in frame from the first base. Enrolling through a virtual design, the prospective study's participants ranged in age from about 18 to 89 years and lived across about two dozen United States geographic areas. In the prospective study, cohorts were assigned on the basis of participant-reported clinical history obtained from a screening survey and a study questionnaire. For ImmuneRACE Cohort 3, a participant was defined as recovered based on two consecutive negative NP/OP PCR tests, clearance by a healthcare professional, or resolution of symptoms. In the prospective study, mobile phlebotomists collected whole blood, serum and a nasopharyngeal or oropharyngeal swab from each participant. Prospective study participants could optionally give additional blood draws and questionnaires over a roughly 2-month period. Before DNA extraction, blood samples from the prospective study were shipped at room temperature or frozen.

The sample consisted of PBMCs or T cells enriched from blood (not recorded which). The rearranged segments are TRBV5-4 and TRBJ2-3; the D gene is perhaps TRBD2, on 6 matching bases. This sequence was found in a man aged 18 to 30 who had recovered from COVID-19. The nucleotide sequence is TGTGCCAGCAGCACCGGAGGGGCCAGCACAGATACGCAGTATTTT. Its protein reads: CASSTGGASTDTQYF. With the rest looked up from the reference TRBV5-4 and TRBJ2-3 genes rather than sequenced, the full variable domain is ETGVTQSPTHLIKTRGQQVTLRCSSQSGHNTVSWYQQALGQGPQFIFQYYREEENGRGNFPPRFSGLQFPNYSSELNVNALELDDSALYLCASSTGGASTDTQYFGPGTRLTVL.